The TCR beta chain under discussion was sequenced for a study of T cells in Graves' hyperthyroidism and ophthalmopathy. Study results and limitations: Before onset, ophthalmopathy was predicted by the model a median around 6.5 months earlier. Separating ophthalmopathy from stable hyperthyroidism was achieved by a 13 V-J model.

Exclusion of patients followed from uncontrolled infection, other autoimmune disease, pregnancy or lactation. PBMCs were collected from an approximately 10 ml volume of fresh peripheral blood. This clonotype was observed at least ten times. Its antigen is not identified. Regions amplified from RNA transcripts were the TCR beta CDR3 regions. Using the HTBI primer set, a first-round RT-PCR was run on the TCR CDR3. TCRdb ran MiXCR on the multiplex PCR reads and lists one entry per CDR3 protein. The sample holds hundreds of thousands of distinct CDR3 sequences, approximately 25% seen once. The source material was blood. The sequence came from a woman in her twenties or thirties with Graves' ophthalmopathy.

CDR3 DNA: TGTGCCAGCAGCTCTGGGGTAGGGGGCACTGAAGCTTTCTTT. Protein product: CASSSGVGGTEAFF. The genes are TRBV7-6 and TRBJ1-1; weak D call: TRBD1 (6 bases). V lost 4 bases to trimming and J lost 4 bases, with 13 bases between them. This CDR3 spans 14 amino acids. Germline lookup yields CDR1 SGHVS and CDR2 FNYEAQ. Drawing the rest from reference TRBV7-6 and TRBJ1-1, the complete variable domain is GAGVSQSPRYKVTKRGQDVALRCDPISGHVSLYWYRQALGQGPEFLTYFNYEAQQDKSGLPNDRFSAERPEGSISTLTIQRTEQRDSAMYRCASSSGVGGTEAFFGQGTRLTVV.